This TCR beta chain was retrieved from a study of radiotherapy plus CTLA-4 blockade in lung cancer. Assay used: immunoSEQ multiplex PCR; TCRdb lists only in-frame clones, some missing. Among about 60,000 clones listed, around four fifths were seen once. A note on this clone: Its specificity is not known.

This CDR3 spans 14 amino acids. CDR1 is SGHRS and CDR2 is YFSETQ in the germline V gene. Trimming took 3 bases from V and 2 from J; bases not matched to a gene: 4. General study findings and limits: Early clone dynamics of blood T cells, plus interferon-beta, reportedly predicted response best. Once radiotherapy plus ipilimumab had been given, TCR clones derived from tumor expanded in blood.

The genes are TRBV5-1 and TRBJ1-1, with 7 positions matching TRBD1. The sequenced sample was peripheral blood, obtained from a patient treated with radiotherapy plus ipilimumab. The sequence derives from a human donor with non-small cell lung cancer who had a partial response to radiotherapy plus ipilimumab. CDR3 coding DNA: TGCGCCAGCAGCTCAAGGACAGGAAACACTGAAGCTTTCTTT. Encoded protein: CASSSRTGNTEAFF.